The 5 T cell receptor beta chains below come from one sample, sequenced in a study of T cells in localized non-small cell lung cancer (dated by TCRdb to the early 2020s). The library was produced with the immunoSEQ multiplex PCR assay. TCRdb retrieved this table from immuneACCESS and kept in-frame rearrangements only. Not all clones are present; in checked studies, unresolved V genes account for under half, and no reason is known for the remainder. The sample table records over 70,000 clones; approximately 91% of these occur just once. The top ten clones comprise 4.1% of the sample. Sample: PBMCs, taken before any cancer treatment. Source of these receptors: a woman aged 35 to 75 with stage II squamous cell lung carcinoma.

The V gene is TRBV7-9, the J gene TRBJ2-1; no definite D call. Trimming shortened V by 5 bases and J by 2 bases, and 13 bases separated the two germline ends. The CDR3 runs to 15 residues. Germline values: CDR1 SEHNR, CDR2 FQNEAQ (reference sequence). Here the CDR3 DNA reads TGTGCCAGCAGCCCCGACTTCCATCCCTACAATGAGCAGTTCTTC. Translated: CASSPDFHPYNEQFF.

The genes are TRBV6-6 and TRBJ1-1; 7 nucleotides align to TRBD1. Per germline, CDR1 MNHNY and CDR2 SVGAGI (reference sequence). The J segment lost 1 base and the V segment lost 5 bases, leaving 4 bases of the junction unmatched. The CDR3 has 14 amino acids. This chain's CDR3 is CASSQGQSNTEAFF. DNA for the CDR3: TGTGCCAGCAGTCAGGGACAGTCGAACACTGAAGCTTTCTTT.

The rearrangement uses TRBV19 and TRBJ2-2; D possibly uses TRBD1 or TRBD2 (5 bases each). The V and J ends lost 5 bases and 6 bases respectively, with 13 bases between them. The germline V gene has CDR1 LNHDA and CDR2 SQIVND (reference sequence). The CDR3 is 14 residues long. CDR3 sequence reads: CASSWASRAGELFF. The DNA for the CDR3 is TGTGCCAGTAGTTGGGCTAGCAGGGCCGGGGAGCTGTTTTTT.

This chain connects TRBV5-4 to TRBJ2-6; 7 nucleotides align to TRBD2. CDR1 and CDR2 from the germline V gene are SGHNT and YYREEE (reference sequence). The CDR3 covers 17 residues. After removal of 1 base from V and 0 bases from J, the junction contained 4 bases not matched to a gene. For the CDR3, the DNA is TGTGCCAGCAGCTTGCGGCGGGGGAACTCTGGGGCCAACGTCCTGACTTTC. Residues: CASSLRRGNSGANVLTF. Using reference TRBV5-4 and TRBJ2-6 for the parts outside the CDR3, the full variable domain is ETGVTQSPTHLIKTRGQQVTLRCSSQSGHNTVSWYQQALGQGPQFIFQYYREEENGRGNFPPRFSGLQFPNYSSELNVNALELDDSALYLCASSLRRGNSGANVLTFGAGSRLTVL.

This chain uses TRBV5-1 with TRBJ1-2; tentatively, D is TRBD1 (5 bases). Deletions cut 0 bases from V and 6 bases from J, with 27 bases between. This CDR3 spans 19 amino acids. Per the germline V gene, CDR1 is SGHRS and CDR2 is YFSETQ. CDR3 nucleotide sequence: TGCGCCAGCAGCTTGGCCAGGGTAGGTCCTGCGCCCCAAGGAGATGGCTACACCTTC. Its translation: CASSLARVGPAPQGDGYTF.